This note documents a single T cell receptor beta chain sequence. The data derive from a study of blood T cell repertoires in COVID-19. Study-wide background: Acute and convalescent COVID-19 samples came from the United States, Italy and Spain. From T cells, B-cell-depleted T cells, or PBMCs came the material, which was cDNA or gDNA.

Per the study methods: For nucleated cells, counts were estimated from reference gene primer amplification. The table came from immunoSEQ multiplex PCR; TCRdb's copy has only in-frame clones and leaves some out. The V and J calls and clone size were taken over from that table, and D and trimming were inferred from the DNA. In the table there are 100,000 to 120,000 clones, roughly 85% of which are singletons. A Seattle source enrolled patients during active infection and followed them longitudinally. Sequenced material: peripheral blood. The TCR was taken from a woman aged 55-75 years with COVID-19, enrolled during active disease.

The CDR3 reads CASTPSRGTGELFF. CDR3 sequence (DNA): TGTGCCAGTACTCCATCCAGGGGCACCGGGGAGCTGTTTTTT. The chain couples TRBV19 to TRBJ2-2; D is perhaps TRBD1 (6 bases). Trimming took off 7 bases at V and 4 bases at J, with 13 bases between the two ends. The germline V gene encodes CDR1 LNHDA and CDR2 SQIVND (reference sequence). The CDR3 length is 14 residues.